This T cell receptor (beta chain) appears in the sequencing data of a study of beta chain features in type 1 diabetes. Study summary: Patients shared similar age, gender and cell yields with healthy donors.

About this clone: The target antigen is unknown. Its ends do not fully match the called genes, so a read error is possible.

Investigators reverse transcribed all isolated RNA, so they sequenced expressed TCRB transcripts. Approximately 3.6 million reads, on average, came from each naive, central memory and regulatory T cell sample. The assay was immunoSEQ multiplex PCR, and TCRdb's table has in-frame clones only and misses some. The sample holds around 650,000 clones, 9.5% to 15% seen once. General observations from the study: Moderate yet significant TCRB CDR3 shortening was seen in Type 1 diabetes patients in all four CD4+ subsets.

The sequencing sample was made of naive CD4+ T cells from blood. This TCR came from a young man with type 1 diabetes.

The DNA of the CDR3 is TGCGCCAGCAGCCAAGGAGGGGGGCAGAACTCTGAAGCTTTCTTT. Translation: CASSQGGGQNSEAFF. This rearrangement joins TRBV4-3 to TRBJ1-1, with a tentative D call TRBD1 (6 bases). The CDR3 sequence is 15 residues long. Germline assignment: CDR1 LGHNA and CDR2 YSLEER.